This T cell receptor (beta chain) emerged from a study of blood T cell repertoires in COVID-19. Repertoires were generated with immunoSEQ multiplex PCR, while TCRdb's copy carries only in-frame clones and drops some. This table holds a few hundred thousand clones, approximately 90% found once. Germline assignment: CDR1 MDHEN and CDR2 SYDVKM. The length of the CDR3 is 13 residues. J was trimmed by 4 bases and V by 4 bases; bases with no gene match: 2. Sequencing was carried out using PBMCs or T cells enriched from blood (not recorded which). The chain uses TRBV28 and TRBJ2-3; TRBD1 matches at 7 bases. The receptor was derived from a woman in her sixties or seventies who had recovered from COVID-19. The DNA for the CDR3 is TGTGCCAGCAGTTCCCAGGGGGCAGATACGCAGTATTTT. Protein sequence: CASSSQGADTQYF. The whole variable domain, remainder taken from reference TRBV28 and TRBJ2-3, is DVKVTQSSRYLVKRTGEKVFLECVQDMDHENMFWYRQDPGLGLRLIYFSYDVKMKEKGDIPEGYSVSREKKERFSLILESASTNQTSMYLCASSSQGADTQYFGPGTRLTVL.